This T cell receptor beta chain was retrieved from a study of shared clonotypes between healthy human individuals. Repertoires were generated with immunoSEQ multiplex PCR, while TCRdb's copy carries only in-frame clones and drops some. This sample carries roughly 1,500,000 clones, under 99% of them seen once, and the ten largest clones take approximately 0.45%. V lost 4 bases, J lost 2 bases, and 11 bases lay in between. Germline CDR1 and CDR2: ENHRY and SYGVKD. This CDR3 comprises 15 residues. A word on this clone: The antigen is undetermined.

Study-wide results and caveats: Since donors were few, the genetic and exposure-history diversity represented was limited. Sorted-subset samples were not fully sequenced, rarefaction indicated.

Sequencing was performed on naive CD4+ T cells sorted from blood. Sample subset: CD45RA+ positively selected. The rearrangement uses TRBV10-3 and TRBJ1-4, with D perhaps matching TRBD1 (6 bases). The sequence was collected from a man aged 30 to 39 in good health. Here the CDR3 DNA reads TGTGCCATCAGTGCCGACAGGACTACTAATGAAAAACTGTTTTTT. It yields the protein CAISADRTTNEKLFF.